What follows is one TCR beta chain and its context. What it binds is not known. The data were obtained in a study of T-cell memory formation after mild COVID-19. The 5'RACE method, run with constant-segment primers, produced TCR alpha and TCR beta cDNA libraries (carrying sample barcodes and UMIs). In TCRdb, the 5' RACE reads were re-called with MiXCR into one record per CDR3 protein. The sample yields around 250,000 distinct CDR3 sequences, over 15% seen once. General study points: Memory from before infection featured some responding clones, which suggests cross-reactive memory joined. Contracting CD8+ clones were enriched in EMRA, CD4+ mainly in CM and EM. Day 15 to 85 contracting clones showed balanced CD4/CD8; day 15 to 37 expanders favored CD4+.

CDR3 length equals 15 residues. After removal of 6 bases from V and 7 bases from J, the junction contained 9 bases not matched to a gene. This TCR was sampled from an adult woman who had mild COVID-19 (a few samples of this study predate the infection). Cell type and time point are not known. The chain employs TRBV12-3 or TRBV12-4 and TRBJ2-1; the match to TRBD1 covers 10 bases. The sequenced sample consisted of PBMCs or a T cell subset sorted from them (not recorded which). The CDR3 protein is CASRADRGRRNEQFF. As DNA, the CDR3 is TGTGCCAGCAGGGCTGACAGGGGGCGCCGGAATGAGCAGTTCTTC.